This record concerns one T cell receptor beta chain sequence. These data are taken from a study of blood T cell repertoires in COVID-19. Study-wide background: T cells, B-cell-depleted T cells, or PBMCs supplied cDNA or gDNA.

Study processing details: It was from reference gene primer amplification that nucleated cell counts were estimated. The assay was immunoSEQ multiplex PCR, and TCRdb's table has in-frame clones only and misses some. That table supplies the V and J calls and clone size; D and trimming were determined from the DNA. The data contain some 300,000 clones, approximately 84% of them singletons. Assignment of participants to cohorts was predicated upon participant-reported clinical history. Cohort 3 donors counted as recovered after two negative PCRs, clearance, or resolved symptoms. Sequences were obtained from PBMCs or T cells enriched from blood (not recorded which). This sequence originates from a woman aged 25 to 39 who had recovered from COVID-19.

The CDR3 loop is CASSSLTSGGINEQFF. CDR3 nucleotide sequence: TGTGCCAGCAGTTCTTTGACTAGCGGGGGGATCAATGAGCAGTTCTTC. The chain joins TRBV27 to TRBJ2-1; 13 nucleotides match TRBD2. Per the germline V gene, CDR1 is MNHEY and CDR2 is SMNVEV (reference sequence). This CDR3 comprises 16 residues. V lost 4 bases to trimming and J lost 6 bases; unmatched junction nucleotides: 6.